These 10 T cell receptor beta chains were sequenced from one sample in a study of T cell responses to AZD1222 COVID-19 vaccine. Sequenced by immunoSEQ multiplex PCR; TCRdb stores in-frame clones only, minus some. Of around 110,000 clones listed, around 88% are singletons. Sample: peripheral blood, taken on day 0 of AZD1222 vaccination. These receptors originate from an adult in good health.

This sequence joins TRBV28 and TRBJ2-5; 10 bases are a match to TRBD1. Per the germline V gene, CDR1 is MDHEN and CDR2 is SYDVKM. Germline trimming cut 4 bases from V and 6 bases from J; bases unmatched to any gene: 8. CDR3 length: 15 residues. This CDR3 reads CASSSLTGGVKTQYF. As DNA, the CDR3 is TGTGCCAGCAGTTCACTGACAGGGGGCGTGAAGACCCAGTACTTC.

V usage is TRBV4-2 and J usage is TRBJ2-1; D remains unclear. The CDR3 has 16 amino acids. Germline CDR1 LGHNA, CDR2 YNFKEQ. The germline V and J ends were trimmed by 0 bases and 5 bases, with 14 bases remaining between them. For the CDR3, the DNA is TGTGCCAGCAGCCAAGATCCCAGTTTTCCCGACAATGAGCAGTTCTTC. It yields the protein CASSQDPSFPDNEQFF.

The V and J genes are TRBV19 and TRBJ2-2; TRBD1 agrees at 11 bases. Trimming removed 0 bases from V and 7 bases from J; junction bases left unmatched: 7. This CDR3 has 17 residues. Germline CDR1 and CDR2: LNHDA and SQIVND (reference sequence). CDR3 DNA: TGTGCCAGTAGTATAGATACCGGGACAGGGGGATACGGGGAGCTGTTTTTT. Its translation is CASSIDTGTGGYGELFF.

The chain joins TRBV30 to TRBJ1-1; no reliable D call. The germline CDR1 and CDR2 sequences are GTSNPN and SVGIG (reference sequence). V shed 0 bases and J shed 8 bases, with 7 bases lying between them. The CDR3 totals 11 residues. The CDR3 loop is CAWSVRWEAFF. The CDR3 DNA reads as TGTGCCTGGAGTGTAAGATGGGAAGCTTTCTTT.

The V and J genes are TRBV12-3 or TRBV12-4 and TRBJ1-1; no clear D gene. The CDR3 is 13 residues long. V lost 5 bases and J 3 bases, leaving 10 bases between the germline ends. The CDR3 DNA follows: TGTGCCAGCAGTCCCCCCGTCTACACTGAAGCTTTCTTT. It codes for CASSPPVYTEAFF.

CDR3 bases: TGTGCCAGCACCTTAGACATAATTGAAAAACTGTTTTTT. Translating gives CASTLDIIEKLFF. The chain is built from TRBV6-6 and TRBJ1-4; no clear D. The CDR3 has 13 residues. In germline, CDR1 is MNHNY, CDR2 SVGAGI (reference sequence). V was pared by 7 bases and J by 7 bases, with 13 bases between.

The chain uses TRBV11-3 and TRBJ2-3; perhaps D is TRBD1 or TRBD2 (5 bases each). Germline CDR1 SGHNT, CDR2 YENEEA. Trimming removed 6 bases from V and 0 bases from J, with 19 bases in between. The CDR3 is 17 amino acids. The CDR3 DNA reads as TGTGCCAGCAGTACCGGGGCGGGCCGACCTAGCACAGATACGCAGTATTTT. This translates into CASSTGAGRPSTDTQYF.

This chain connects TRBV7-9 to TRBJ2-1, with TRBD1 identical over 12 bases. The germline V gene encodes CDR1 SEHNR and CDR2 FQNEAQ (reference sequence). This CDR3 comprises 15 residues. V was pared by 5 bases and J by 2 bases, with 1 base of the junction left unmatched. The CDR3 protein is CASSGTGGAYNEQFF. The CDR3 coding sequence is TGTGCCAGCAGCGGGACAGGGGGCGCCTACAATGAGCAGTTCTTC.

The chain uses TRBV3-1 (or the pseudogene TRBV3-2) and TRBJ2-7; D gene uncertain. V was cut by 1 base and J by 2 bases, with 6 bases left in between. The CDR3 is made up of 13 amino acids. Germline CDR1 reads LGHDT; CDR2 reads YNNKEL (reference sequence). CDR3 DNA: TGTGCCAGCAGCCAAGCAGGAGCCTACGAGCAGTACTTC. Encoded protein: CASSQAGAYEQYF.

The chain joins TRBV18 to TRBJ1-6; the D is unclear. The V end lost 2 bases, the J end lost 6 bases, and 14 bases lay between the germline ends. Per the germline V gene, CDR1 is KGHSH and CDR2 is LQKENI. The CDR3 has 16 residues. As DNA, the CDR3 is TGTGCCAGCTCACCAAGCGCGGGAAATGGTAATTCACCCCTCCACTTT. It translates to CASSPSAGNGNSPLHF.